The 10 T cell receptor beta chains listed next were all sequenced from one sample in a study of beta chain bispecific antibodies for T cell cancers. TCRdb itself ran the 5' RACE reads through MiXCR, one entry per CDR3 protein. This repertoire shows around 9,000 distinct CDR3 sequences, approximately 2.2% found once; its top ten account for roughly 70%. Either OKT3 anti-CD3 antibody or CD3/CD28 beads expanded T cells from blood mononuclear cells over roughly three days. Study-wide results and caveats: The leukemia cells, rather than normal T cells, gave most of the targeted TRBV signal.

For these TCRs, the target antigens are not known. Material: T cells from a healthy donor cultured with Jurkat leukemia cells, obtained from a culture containing an anti-CD19 bispecific antibody. Receptor source: a human donor in good health. Some clones in this sample may be carry-over from other donors' samples.

In its sample, this clonotype was seen many times. The J gene is TRBJ1-5, the V gene TRBV6-6, with D possibly TRBD1 on 5 matching bases. The length of the CDR3 is 15 residues. With 2 bases removed from V and 0 bases from J, the gap between germline ends came to 8 bases. The germline V gene has CDR1 MNHNY and CDR2 SVGAGI (reference sequence). This CDR3 reads CASSYGADSNQPQHF. As DNA, the CDR3 is TGTGCCAGCAGTTACGGGGCAGATAGCAATCAGCCCCAGCATTTT.

This clonotype was counted ten times or more. V usage is TRBV4-2 and J usage is TRBJ1-6; D uncertain. The CDR3 spans 16 residues. The germline V and J ends were trimmed by 0 bases and 6 bases, with 12 bases remaining between them. CDR1 and CDR2 from the germline V gene are LGHNA and YNFKEQ. The CDR3 bases are TGTGCCAGCAGCCAAGAACGGCAGCAACTTAATTCACCCCTCCACTTT. This sequence encodes CASSQERQQLNSPLHF.

In its sample, this clonotype was seen many times. V and J are TRBV12-3 or TRBV12-4 and TRBJ2-7; no definite D call. CDR3 length: 13 amino acids. The ends were cut back, 0 bases at V and 6 bases at J, with 9 bases in the middle. The chain's CDR3 is CASSLAGSSEQYF. The CDR3 nucleotides read TGTGCCAGCAGTTTAGCTGGAAGTAGCGAGCAGTACTTC.

This clonotype was seen at least ten times. The chain couples TRBV7-9 to TRBJ2-5; 10 bases agree with TRBD2. This CDR3 has 19 residues. J was trimmed by 2 bases and V by 4 bases; bases with no gene match: 16. Germline CDR1 reads SEHNR; CDR2 reads FQNEAQ (reference sequence). The CDR3 reads CASSYELGLAEPNQETQYF. DNA for the CDR3: TGTGCCAGCAGCTACGAACTTGGACTAGCGGAACCGAATCAAGAGACCCAGTACTTC.

This clonotype has ten or more counts. The J gene is TRBJ2-3, the V gene TRBV28; 7 bases are a match to TRBD1. The CDR3 is 14 residues long. J lost 1 base, V lost 4 bases, and 2 bases had no gene match. Germline CDR1 MDHEN, CDR2 SYDVKM. DNA for the CDR3: TGTGCCAGCAGTTATACAGGGGGCACAGATACGCAGTATTTT. It codes for CASSYTGGTDTQYF.

By its share, this clonotype is medium-sized. This sequence joins TRBV20-1 and TRBJ1-5; D gene unclear. Trimming pared 0 bases from V and 13 bases from J, leaving 22 bases between. This CDR3 comprises 15 residues. Germline V CDR1 and CDR2: DFQATT, SNEGSKA (reference sequence). CDR3: CSARDERQRIIGQHF. CDR3 sequence (DNA): TGCAGTGCTAGAGATGAGCGGCAGAGAATTATAGGGCAGCATTTT.

This clonotype rates as medium-sized (0.01 to 0.1%). The genes are TRBV18 and TRBJ1-5, with a weak D call TRBD1 (6 bases). The germline V and J ends were trimmed by 1 base and 0 bases, with 13 bases remaining between them. The length of the CDR3 is 17 residues. Germline V gene sequence: CDR1 KGHSH, CDR2 LQKENI. The chain's CDR3 is CASSPRRDTNSNQPQHF. CDR3 sequence (DNA): TGTGCCAGCTCACCACGTAGGGACACCAATAGCAATCAGCCCCAGCATTTT.

This clonotype was found many times. The V and J genes are TRBV10-3 and TRBJ2-3; D may match TRBD1 or TRBD2 (5 bases each). The CDR3 is made up of 11 amino acids. Germline-derived CDR1 and CDR2 are ENHRY and SYGVKD. Trimming stripped 4 bases from V and 6 bases from J, with 5 bases between. The CDR3 region is CAISGGDTQYF. For the CDR3, the DNA is TGTGCCATCAGTGGGGGGGATACGCAGTATTTT.

This clonotype has only a few counts. V usage is TRBV5-4 and J usage is TRBJ2-1, with D maybe TRBD2 (7 bases). V was clipped by 2 bases and J by 8 bases, with 17 bases between them. The CDR3 consists of 15 residues. CDR1 is SGHNT and CDR2 is YYREEE in the germline V gene (reference sequence). CDR3 in DNA: TGTGCCAGCAGCTTTAAGGGGGGGCCTCGCGATGAGCAGTTCTTC. Its translation is CASSFKGGPRDEQFF.

This clonotype was found a few times. The chain has TRBV5-4 and TRBJ1-1; the D is unclear. Between the trimmed V and J ends, which lost 3 bases and 6 bases, there was a span of 15 bases. CDR3 size: 14 residues. Germline V gene data show CDR1 as SGHNT and CDR2 as YYREEE (reference sequence). The CDR3 nucleotides are TGTGCCAGCAGCTACCGGCAGCCTGAGTCTGAAGCTTTCTTT. It specifies CASSYRQPESEAFF.